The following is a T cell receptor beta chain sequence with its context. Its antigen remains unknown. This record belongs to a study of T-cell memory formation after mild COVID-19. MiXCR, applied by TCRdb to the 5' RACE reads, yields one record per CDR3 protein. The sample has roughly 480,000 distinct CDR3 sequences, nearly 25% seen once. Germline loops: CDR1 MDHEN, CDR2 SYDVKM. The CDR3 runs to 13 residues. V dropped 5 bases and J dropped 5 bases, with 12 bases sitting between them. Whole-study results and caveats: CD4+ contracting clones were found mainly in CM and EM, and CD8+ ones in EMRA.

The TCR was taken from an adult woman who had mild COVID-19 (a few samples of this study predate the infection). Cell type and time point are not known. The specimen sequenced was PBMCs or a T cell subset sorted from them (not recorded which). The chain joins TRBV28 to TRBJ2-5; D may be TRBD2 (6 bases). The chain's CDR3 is CASSPRAGETQYF. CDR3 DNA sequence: TGTGCCAGCAGTCCCCGGGCGGGGGAGACCCAGTACTTC.